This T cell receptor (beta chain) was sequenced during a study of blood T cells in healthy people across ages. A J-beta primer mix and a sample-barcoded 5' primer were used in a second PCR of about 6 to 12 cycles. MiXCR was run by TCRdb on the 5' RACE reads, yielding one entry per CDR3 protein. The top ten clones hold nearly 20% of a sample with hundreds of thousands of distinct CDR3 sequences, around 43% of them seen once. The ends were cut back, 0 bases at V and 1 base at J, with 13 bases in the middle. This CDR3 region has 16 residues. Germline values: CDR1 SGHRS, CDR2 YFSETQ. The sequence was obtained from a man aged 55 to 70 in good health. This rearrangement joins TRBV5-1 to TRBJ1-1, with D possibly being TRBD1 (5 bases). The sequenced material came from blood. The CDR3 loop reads CASSLGKDKSNTEAFF. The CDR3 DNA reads TGCGCCAGCAGCTTGGGCAAGGACAAATCGAACACTGAAGCTTTCTTT.